These T cell receptor beta chains were read from a single sample in a study of shared clonotypes between healthy human individuals. Generated by immunoSEQ multiplex PCR, the TCRdb table keeps only in-frame clones and is missing some. The sample lists about 2.3 million clones; about 92% were seen once. Sequenced sample: naive CD4+ T cells from PBMCs. The receptors here all came from a man between 18 and 29 years old in good health. Some clones in this sample may be carry-over from other donors' samples. The conserved cysteine and the conserved F or W are not part of the CDR3 here.

v_gene: TRBV2; CDR3aa: ASSDGQGGRPVSGANVLT
v_gene: TRBV5-1; CDR3aa: ASSLGGETYEQY
v_gene: TRBV7-2; CDR3aa: ASSFAGLAAKETQY
v_gene: TRBV28; CDR3aa: ASSSWRIYT
v_gene: TRBV19; CDR3aa: ASSASGEKQY
v_gene: TRBV7-9; CDR3aa: ASSPKVVRGKEGYT
v_gene: TRBV6-6; CDR3aa: ASSWRGNTGELF
v_gene: TRBV5-1; CDR3aa: ASTGTGISEQF
v_gene: TRBV19; CDR3aa: ASSPRTTSGPNEQF
v_gene: TRBV7-2; CDR3aa: ASSLDRTQPQH
v_gene: TRBV9; CDR3aa: ASSPDQRPVIVHPQY
v_gene: TRBV19; CDR3aa: ASSRRDTQY